Here is one T cell receptor (beta chain) with its context. This entry belongs to a study of blood T cell repertoires in COVID-19. Study overall: The study drew acute and convalescent COVID-19 samples from the United States, Italy and Spain. Sources were T cells, B-cell-depleted T cells, or PBMCs; the material itself was cDNA or gDNA.

This CDR3 is built from 16 residues. Germline CDR1 is SGHRS and CDR2 is YFSETQ. The V gene end was trimmed by 4 bases and the J gene end by 8 bases; junction bases not matched to a gene: 12. Authors' data handling: For nucleated cells, counts were estimated from reference gene primer amplification. The data were produced by immunoSEQ multiplex PCR, yet TCRdb's version contains in-frame clones alone and is incomplete. V, J and clone size reflect that table, while D and trimming were determined from the DNA. The sample lists about 18,000 clones; 91% were seen once. The specimen sequenced was peripheral blood. The rearrangement joins TRBV5-1 to TRBJ2-1; 10 bases are shared with TRBD1. This TCR came from a human donor in a cohort sampled during active COVID-19. CDR3 nucleotide sequence: TGCGCCAGCAGCGAAGGGACAGGGGCCGGTGTTGATGAGCAGTTCTTC. It specifies CASSEGTGAGVDEQFF.